These 23 T cell receptor beta chains were all obtained from the same sample, sequenced in a study of T-cell reconstitution after alpha-beta-depleted transplantation in children. During its preparation, the TCRbeta library received unique molecular identifiers. TCRdb re-called the PCR reads with MiXCR, one entry per CDR3 protein. The sample gives 350,000 to 450,000 distinct CDR3 sequences, about 14% of which show up once; over 3.5% is in the top ten. Material: PBMCs, obtained from the stem cell graft. Source of these receptors: a human donor who donated a stem cell graft to a child with Fanconi anemia.

This clonotype was recorded a few times. This rearrangement joins TRBV2 to TRBJ1-1; no definite D call. CDR1 SNHLY and CDR2 FYNNEI come from the germline V gene. Trimming stripped 5 bases from V and 4 bases from J, with 8 bases between. The CDR3 length is 12 residues. CDR3 coding DNA: TGTGCCAGCAGTCTAGACGCCACTGAAGCTTTCTTT. Translation: CASSLDATEAFF. Drawing the rest from reference TRBV2 and TRBJ1-1, the complete variable domain is EPEVTQTPSHQVTQMGQEVILRCVPISNHLYFYWYRQILGQKVEFLVSFYNNEISEKSEIFDDQFSVERPDGSNFTLKIRSTKLEDSAMYFCASSLDATEAFFGQGTRLTVV.

The chain links TRBV29-1 to TRBJ2-5; D is uncertain. V gave up 4 bases and J gave up 5 bases, with 8 bases separating them. This CDR3 has 11 amino acids. Germline CDR1 and CDR2: SQVTM and ANQGSEA. CDR3 bases: TGCAGCGTTGCTTTCTTGGAGACCCAGTACTTC. Its translation is CSVAFLETQYF.

At least ten counts were recorded for this clonotype. J is TRBJ1-2 and V is TRBV11-2, with D unclear. V was clipped by 0 bases and J by 4 bases, with 3 bases between them. Germline CDR1 and CDR2: SGHAT and FQNNGV. This CDR3 contains 12 residues. The CDR3 loop is CASSLDLYGYTF. The CDR3 bases are TGTGCCAGCAGCTTAGATCTCTATGGCTACACCTTC.

This clonotype was counted only a few times. This chain joins TRBV12-3 or TRBV12-4 and TRBJ1-1, with 8 bases that match TRBD1. The CDR3 consists of 14 residues. The V gene end was trimmed by 6 bases and the J gene end by 10 bases; junction bases not matched to a gene: 13. This CDR3 is CASSSLTGDRVAFF. The CDR3 nucleotides are TGTGCCAGCAGCTCGCTGACAGGGGATCGGGTAGCTTTCTTT.

The chain carries TRBV12-3 or TRBV12-4 and TRBJ1-5; a weak D match, TRBD1 (5 bases). V dropped 2 bases and J dropped 2 bases, with 10 bases sitting between them. The CDR3 is 15 amino acids. Here the CDR3 reads CASSLLGDGNQPQHF. The CDR3 DNA reads TGTGCCAGCAGTTTACTAGGGGACGGCAATCAGCCCCAGCATTTT.

This clonotype was counted between two and nine times. The V call is TRBV6-5, the J call TRBJ2-3; D is unclear. CDR3 size: 13 residues. Trimming shortened V by 0 bases and J by 5 bases, and 6 bases separated the two germline ends. From germline, CDR1 is MNHEY and CDR2 SVGAGI. The CDR3 here is CASSYSDGDTQYF. The DNA for the CDR3 is TGTGCCAGCAGTTACTCGGACGGAGATACGCAGTATTTT.

The V and J genes are TRBV27 and TRBJ2-1; maybe TRBD2 (6 bases). V lost 4 bases to trimming and J lost 5 bases, with 21 bases between them. The CDR3 is 17 residues long. Germline V gives CDR1 MNHEY, CDR2 SMNVEV (reference sequence). DNA of the CDR3: TGTGCCAGCAGTTCCCCCCCAGGACGGGGGAGAAACAATGAGCAGTTCTTC. Translated, it gives CASSSPPGRGRNNEQFF.

This clonotype was counted only a few times. The J gene is TRBJ2-3, the V gene TRBV2; tentatively, D is TRBD2 (6 bases). The CDR3 length is 13 residues. V was cut by 8 bases and J by 6 bases, with 15 bases left in between. Germline-derived CDR1 and CDR2 are SNHLY and FYNNEI. CDR3 region: CASRRELGDTQYF. The CDR3 nucleotides are TGTGCCAGCCGGCGGGAACTAGGGGATACGCAGTATTTT.

This chain uses TRBV30 with TRBJ1-1, with D unclear. This CDR3 has 12 amino acids. The germline V gene encodes CDR1 GTSNPN and CDR2 SVGIG (reference sequence). V was shortened by 2 bases and J by 1 base, with 5 bases between the two germline ends. The CDR3 is CAWSIANTEAFF. The DNA for the CDR3 is TGTGCCTGGAGTATTGCGAACACTGAAGCTTTCTTT.

This chain joins TRBV25-1 and TRBJ2-1; 11 nucleotides match TRBD2. Germline V gene data show CDR1 as MGHDK and CDR2 as SYGVNS. The V and J ends lost 2 bases and 6 bases, in that order; junction bases with no gene match: 9. This CDR3 is built from 17 residues. CDR3 DNA sequence: TGTGCCAGCAGTGAAGTGAGTAGCGGGGGGGCGCGCAATGAGCAGTTCTTC. Its translation is CASSEVSSGGARNEQFF.

This clonotype came up many times. The chain joins TRBV12-3 or TRBV12-4 to TRBJ1-1; D not resolved. V gave up 11 bases and J gave up 1 base, with 20 bases separating them. The CDR3 runs to 15 residues. The DNA for the CDR3 is TGTGCCCTCGGCGATAGTCCCCGACCGAACACTGAAGCTTTCTTT. This codes for CALGDSPRPNTEAFF.

A few counts support this clonotype. This sequence joins TRBV5-1 and TRBJ1-1; maybe TRBD1 (5 bases). Trimming took off 2 bases at V and 4 bases at J, with 15 bases between the two ends. Germline CDR1 is SGHRS and CDR2 is YFSETQ. The CDR3 covers 15 residues. CDR3 residues: CASSLVGRAGTEAFF. DNA for the CDR3: TGCGCCAGCAGCTTAGTAGGCAGGGCCGGCACTGAAGCTTTCTTT.

This clonotype was observed a few times. The gene calls are TRBV20-1 and TRBJ2-1, with TRBD2 matching over 15 bases. The CDR3 spans 16 residues. From germline, CDR1 is DFQATT and CDR2 SNEGSKA (reference sequence). V shed 2 bases and J 10 bases; nucleotides not matched to a gene: 9. The DNA of the CDR3 is TGCAGTGCTAGATACCCCGGACTAGCGGGGGGGCGAGAGCAGTTCTTC. Protein: CSARYPGLAGGREQFF.

Worth noting for this clonotype: It is likely a read error, because the conserved phenylalanine at the end of the CDR3 is missing. The V gene is TRBV5-1, the J gene TRBJ1-3; 8 nucleotides align to TRBD1. The V gene end was trimmed by 4 bases and the J gene end by 3 bases; junction bases not matched to a gene: 3. This CDR3 contains 14 residues. Germline values: CDR1 SGHRS, CDR2 YFSETQ. CDR3 sequence (DNA): TGCGCCAGCAGCCCGGACAGGGATGGAAACACCATATATTAT. Its protein is CASSPDRDGNTIYY.

This clonotype was seen a few times. The chain uses TRBV5-1 and TRBJ2-3; tentative D call: TRBD2 (5 bases). This CDR3 is built from 15 residues. Between the trimmed V and J ends, which lost 0 bases and 6 bases, there was a span of 14 bases. Germline CDR1 reads SGHRS; CDR2 reads YFSETQ. CDR3 protein: CASSLGGRGLDTQYF. CDR3 sequence (DNA): TGCGCCAGCAGCTTGGGAGGACGGGGATTGGATACGCAGTATTTT.

The V and J genes are TRBV3-1 and TRBJ2-5, with 7 bases identical to TRBD1. The germline gives CDR1 LGHDT, CDR2 YNNKEL (reference sequence). J lost 3 bases, V lost 1 base, and 8 bases had no gene match. The CDR3 runs 16 residues. CDR3: CASSQGAAGGEETQYF. CDR3 bases: TGTGCCAGCAGCCAAGGTGCGGCAGGGGGAGAAGAGACCCAGTACTTC.

In its sample, this clonotype is medium-sized. This sequence joins TRBV6-2 or TRBV6-3 and TRBJ2-5; weak D call: TRBD1 (6 bases). CDR1 and CDR2 from the germline V gene are MNHEY and SVGEGT. The CDR3 length is 15 residues. V lost 7 bases to trimming and J lost 0 bases, with 15 bases between them. CDR3 in DNA: TGTGCCAGCACGCCCGGACAGTTTCACCAAGAGACCCAGTACTTC. Amino acids: CASTPGQFHQETQYF.

This chain joins TRBV20-1 and TRBJ2-7, with D possibly being TRBD2 (6 bases). The CDR3 has 14 residues. Trimming shortened V by 5 bases and J by 6 bases, and 20 bases separated the two germline ends. CDR1 is DFQATT and CDR2 is SNEGSKA in the germline V gene (reference sequence). CDR3 sequence (DNA): TGCAGTGCTTGGAGGGGCCTCCCCTCCAGCGAGCAGTACTTC. This encodes CSAWRGLPSSEQYF.

In its sample, this clonotype was seen many times. V usage is TRBV10-3 and J usage is TRBJ2-1, with D possibly matching TRBD1 (6 bases). This CDR3 region has 14 residues. V was cut by 6 bases and J by 4 bases, with 13 bases left in between. Germline V CDR1 and CDR2: ENHRY, SYGVKD. CDR3 nucleotide sequence: TGTGCCATCAGAGGACATGGACAGTACAATGAGCAGTTCTTC. Residues: CAIRGHGQYNEQFF.

The gene calls are TRBV7-9 and TRBJ2-6; D is ambiguous. Trimming took 4 bases from V and 2 from J, leaving 12 bases between them. The CDR3 runs to 16 residues. CDR1 and CDR2 (germline): SEHNR, FQNEAQ (reference sequence). Here the CDR3 reads CASSSSFLPGANVLTF. The CDR3 DNA reads as TGTGCCAGCAGCTCCTCCTTTCTCCCTGGGGCCAACGTCCTGACTTTC.

V gene TRBV29-1 combines with J gene TRBJ2-5, with a weak D call TRBD1 (6 bases). Trimming removed 0 bases at V and 5 bases at J, with 19 bases between. The CDR3 sequence is 16 residues long. CDR1 and CDR2 (germline): SQVTM, ANQGSEA. The CDR3 region has the DNA TGCAGCGTTGAAGACCCTCGACAGGCCCTCGGGGAGACCCAGTACTTC. Its translation: CSVEDPRQALGETQYF.

This clonotype was picked up a small number of times. The chain carries TRBV5-4 and TRBJ2-7; TRBD2 might be the D (6 bases). V was shortened by 0 bases and J by 6 bases, with 10 bases between the two germline ends. The CDR3 covers 13 residues. Looked up from germline, CDR1 is SGHNT and CDR2 is YYREEE (reference sequence). CDR3 DNA sequence: TGTGCCAGCAGCTTGGGGCGGGACCGCGAGCAGTACTTC. Its protein is CASSLGRDREQYF.

The CDR3 sequence: CAIGGREGAGANVLTF. DNA of the CDR3: TGTGCCATCGGTGGGAGGGAAGGAGCTGGGGCCAACGTCCTGACTTTC. The V and J genes are TRBV10-3 and TRBJ2-6; 7 bases match TRBD2. The CDR3 runs to 16 residues. Germline CDR1 ENHRY, CDR2 SYGVKD. The V and J ends lost 8 bases and 2 bases, in that order; junction bases with no gene match: 9.